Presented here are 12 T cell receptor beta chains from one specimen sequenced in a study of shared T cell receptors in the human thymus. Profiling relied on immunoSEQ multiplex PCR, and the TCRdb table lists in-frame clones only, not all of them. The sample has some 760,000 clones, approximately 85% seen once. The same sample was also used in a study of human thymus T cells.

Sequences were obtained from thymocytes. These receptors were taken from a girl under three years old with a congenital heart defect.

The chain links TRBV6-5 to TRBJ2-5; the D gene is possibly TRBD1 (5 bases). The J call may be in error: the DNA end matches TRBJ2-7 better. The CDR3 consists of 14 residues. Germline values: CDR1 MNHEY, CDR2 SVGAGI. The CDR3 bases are TGTGCCAGCAGTTACTCATGGCAGGGCTACGAGCAGTACTTC. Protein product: CASSYSWQGYEQYF.

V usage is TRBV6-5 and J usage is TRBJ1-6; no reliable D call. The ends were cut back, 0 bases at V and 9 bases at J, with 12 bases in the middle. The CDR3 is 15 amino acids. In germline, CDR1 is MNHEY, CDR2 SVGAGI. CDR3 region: CASSYSRQDTSPLHF. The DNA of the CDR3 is TGTGCCAGCAGTTACTCTAGGCAGGATACTTCACCCCTCCACTTT.

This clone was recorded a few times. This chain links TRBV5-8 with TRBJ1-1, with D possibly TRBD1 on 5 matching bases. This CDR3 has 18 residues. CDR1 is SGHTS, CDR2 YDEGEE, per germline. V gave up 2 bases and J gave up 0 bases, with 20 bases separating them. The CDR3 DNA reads TGTGCCAGCAGCTTCATCAGGGACTTCCTGGAGTTGAACACTGAAGCTTTCTTT. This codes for CASSFIRDFLELNTEAFF.

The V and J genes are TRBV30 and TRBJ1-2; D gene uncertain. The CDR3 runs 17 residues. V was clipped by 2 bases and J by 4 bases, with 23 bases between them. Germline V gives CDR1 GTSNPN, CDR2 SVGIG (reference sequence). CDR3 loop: CAWSRWWRASHLYGYTF. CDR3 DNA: TGTGCCTGGAGTCGGTGGTGGCGGGCCTCACATCTCTATGGCTACACCTTC.

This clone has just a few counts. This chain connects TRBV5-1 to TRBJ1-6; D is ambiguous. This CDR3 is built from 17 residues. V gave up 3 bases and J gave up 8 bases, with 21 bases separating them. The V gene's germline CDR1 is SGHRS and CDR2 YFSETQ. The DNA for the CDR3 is TGCGCCAGCAGCTCGGCCCCGCGGCAGCAAGGTGATTCACCCCTCCACTTT. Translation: CASSSAPRQQGDSPLHF.

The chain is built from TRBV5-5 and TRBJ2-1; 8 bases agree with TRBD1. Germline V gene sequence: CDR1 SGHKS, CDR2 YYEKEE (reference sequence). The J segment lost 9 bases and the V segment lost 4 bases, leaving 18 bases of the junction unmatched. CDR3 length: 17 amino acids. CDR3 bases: TGTGCCAGCAGCCCCAATGATTGGACAGGGCTCTGGGGTGAGCAGTTCTTC. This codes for CASSPNDWTGLWGEQFF. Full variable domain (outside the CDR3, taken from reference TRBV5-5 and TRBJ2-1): DAGVTQSPTHLIKTRGQQVTLRCSPISGHKSVSWYQQVLGQGPQFIFQYYEKEERGRGNFPDRFSARQFPNYSSELNVNALLLGDSALYLCASSPNDWTGLWGEQFFGPGTRLTVL.

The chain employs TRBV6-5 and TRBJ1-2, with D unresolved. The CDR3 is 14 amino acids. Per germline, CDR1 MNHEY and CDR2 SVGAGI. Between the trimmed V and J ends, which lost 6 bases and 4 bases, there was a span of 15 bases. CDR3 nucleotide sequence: TGTGCCAGCAGCCGAGTACGGACTAGCTATGGCTACACCTTC. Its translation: CASSRVRTSYGYTF.

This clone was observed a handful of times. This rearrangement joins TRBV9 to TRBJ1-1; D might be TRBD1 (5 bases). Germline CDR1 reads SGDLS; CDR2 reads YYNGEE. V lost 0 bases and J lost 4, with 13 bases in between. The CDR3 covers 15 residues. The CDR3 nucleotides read TGTGCCAGCAGCGTAGCTGGGGGGAGCGTCACTGAAGCTTTCTTT. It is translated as CASSVAGGSVTEAFF. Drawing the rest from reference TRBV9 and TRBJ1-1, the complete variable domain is DSGVTQTPKHLITATGQRVTLRCSPRSGDLSVYWYQQSLDQGLQFLIQYYNGEERAKGNILERFSAQQFPDLHSELNLSSLELGDSALYFCASSVAGGSVTEAFFGQGTRLTVV.

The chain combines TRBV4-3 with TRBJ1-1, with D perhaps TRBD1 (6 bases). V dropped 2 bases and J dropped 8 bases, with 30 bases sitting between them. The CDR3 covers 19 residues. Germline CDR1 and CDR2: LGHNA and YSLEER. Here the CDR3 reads CASSQFSGEVSKGESEAFF. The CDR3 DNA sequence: TGCGCCAGCAGCCAATTTTCAGGGGAAGTATCAAAAGGGGAGTCCGAAGCTTTCTTT.

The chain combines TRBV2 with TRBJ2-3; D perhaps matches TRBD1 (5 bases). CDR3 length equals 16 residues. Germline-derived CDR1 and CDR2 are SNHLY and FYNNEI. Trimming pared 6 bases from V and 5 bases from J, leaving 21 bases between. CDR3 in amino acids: CASREAESWGLDTQYF. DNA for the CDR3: TGTGCCAGCAGAGAGGCGGAGTCGTGGGGCTTAGATACGCAGTATTTT.

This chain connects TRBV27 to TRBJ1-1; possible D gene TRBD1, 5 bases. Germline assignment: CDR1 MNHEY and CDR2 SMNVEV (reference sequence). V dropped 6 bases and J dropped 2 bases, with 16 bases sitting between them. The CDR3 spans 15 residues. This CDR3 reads CASRFGKGCNTEAFF. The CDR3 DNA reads TGTGCCAGCAGGTTCGGTAAGGGGTGCAACACTGAAGCTTTCTTT.

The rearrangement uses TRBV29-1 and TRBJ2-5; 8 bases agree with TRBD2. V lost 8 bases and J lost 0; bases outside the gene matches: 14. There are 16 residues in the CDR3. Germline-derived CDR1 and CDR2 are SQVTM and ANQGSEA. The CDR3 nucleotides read TGCAGCTCCGAGGCGGTAGCGGGGAGGTACCAAGAGACCCAGTACTTC. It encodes CSSEAVAGRYQETQYF. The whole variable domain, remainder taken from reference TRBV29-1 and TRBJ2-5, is SAVISQKPSRDICQRGTSLTIQCQVDSQVTMMFWYRQQPGQSLTLIATANQGSEATYESGFVIDKFPISRPNLTFSTLTVSNMSPEDSSIYLCSSEAVAGRYQETQYFGPGTRLLVL.